Given below is one T cell receptor (beta chain) in context. No antigen is known for it. Per-base qualities were not stored, and no clone one base away is much larger. The method was the immunoSEQ multiplex PCR assay. Rearranged TCR beta chain sequences were amplified with the hsTCRB Kit following the manufacturer's protocol. Sequencing of TCRB libraries was carried out on an Illumina MiSeq. From the authors' description of their analysis: Demultiplexing, trimming and gene mapping were performed with the kit vendor's proprietary platform. TCRdb re-hosts the immuneACCESS table, in-frame sequences only. Its copies lack some clones; in the studies checked, an unresolved V gene accounts for under half of them, and the cause for the rest is not known. V and J calls and clone size are given by that table; D and trimming were obtained from the DNA. Across this sample there are about 66,000 clones, with roughly 80% seen only once. Approximately 10% of the sample lies in the top ten.

These data originate in a study of a mutant IDH1 vaccine in newly diagnosed glioma (dated by TCRdb to about 2021). About the investigation overall: Patients received eight vaccinations in weeks 1, 3, 5, 7, 11, 15, 19 and 23, corresponding to visits V03 through V10. Vaccination started 4-6 weeks after radiotherapy alone, or was given together with temozolomide cycles in the groups whose treatment included chemotherapy. Of the 32 patients who were treated, about 60% were male and about 40% were female, and the mean age was roughly 40 years. Prior to enrollment, patients had been given standard therapy consisting of radiotherapy alone, temozolomide alone, or radiochemotherapy with temozolomide, with the combination given to most patients. Peripheral blood samples were drawn at six visits, namely V03 (baseline), V05, V07, V10, V12 and V13. For exploratory analyses, about 25 treated patients had longitudinal TCRB deep sequencing done wherever samples were available. General findings and caveats noted by the study authors: PBMC samples for TCRB deep sequencing were selected based on availability. Changes in the top peripheral T cell clonotypes picked up by TCRB sequencing did not appear to be linked to pseudoprogression. It was noted by the authors that analyses of patient blood samples could not be reproduced owing to sample limitations. Vaccine-induced immune responses across multiple MHC alleles were detected in 85% to 95% of patients.

In the paper's terms, the time point label means: week 11, during vaccination. A 20-mer mutant IDH1 peptide at 300 micrograms in Montanide made up each vaccine dose, which was injected subcutaneously together with topical imiquimod. The donors had newly diagnosed IDH1-mutant astrocytomas of WHO grade 3 or 4 that showed loss of nuclear ATRX. The samples were drawn from NOA16, a multicentre, single-arm, open-label phase I trial in Germany that tested a mutant IDH1 peptide vaccine in humans for the first time. Genomic DNA for TCRB sequencing was extracted from EDTA blood using the DNeasy Blood and Tissue Kit. V has 0 bases trimmed and J has 6 bases trimmed; junction bases matching no gene number 11. Sequences MGHRA (CDR1) and YSYEKL (CDR2) are obtained from the germline V gene. The CDR3 has 16 amino acids, counting the end cysteine and phenylalanine. Only the CDR3 DNA is retained, 48 bases long and in frame from the first base.

The TCR comes from a woman between 50 and 59 years old with glioma. The sample here was PBMCs, taken from a glioma patient whose treatment included an IDH1 peptide vaccine. Rearrangement joined TRBV4-1 to TRBJ2-7; 7 middle bases align to TRBD1. The sequenced DNA is TGCGCCAGCAGCCAAGAGCCCGTCAACAGGGGAAGCGAGCAGTACTTC. It translates to CASSQEPVNRGSEQYF.